This TCR beta chain originates from a study of shared clonotypes between healthy human individuals. The study's findings and limits: Limited genetic and exposure-history diversity came from having few donors.

With regard to this clone: What it recognizes is unknown. A far more abundant clone sits one base away, making this likely a read error. Other DNA variants within this sample encode the same CDR3.

Deep was the level at which the assay was run. Profiling relied on immunoSEQ multiplex PCR, and the TCRdb table lists in-frame clones only, not all of them. The table lists some 530,000 clones, 81% of them singletons. The CDR3 extends over 15 amino acids. Looked up from germline, CDR1 is SGHRS and CDR2 is YFSETQ. Trimming stripped 1 base from V and 4 bases from J, with 12 bases between. The chain employs TRBV5-1 and TRBJ1-5, with TRBD1 as a possible D gene (5 bases). Sequenced material: PBMCs. The source is a woman in her forties in good health. Some clones in this sample may be carry-over from other donors' samples. The CDR3 loop reads CASSLRPGENQPQHF. CDR3 nucleotide sequence: TGCGCCAGCAGCTTGCGGCCGGGGGAGAATCAGCCCCAGCATTTT.